The clone carrying this T cell receptor beta chain came up a few times. Its antigen remains unknown. This record belongs to a study of shared clonotypes between healthy human individuals. Overall study: Donor composition was a couple of women and a few men, aged 18 to 49.

Notes on the study in general: When compared with the clonotypes that were shared by all four sorted-subset donors, the non-shared clonotypes turned out to have lower generation probabilities.

The V gene's germline CDR1 is KGHSH and CDR2 LQKENI. CDR3 length equals 13 residues. Trimming cost V 3 bases and J 5 bases, with 11 bases left between them. The protocol was immunoSEQ multiplex PCR, while the TCRdb copy is restricted to in-frame clones and leaves out a portion. The repertoire has hundreds of thousands of clones, about 78% of them found once; the top ten carry about 2%. V gene TRBV18 combines with J gene TRBJ2-7; D is ambiguous. This clonotype originated in a woman in her twenties or thirties in good health. Sequencing input: memory CD4+ T cells sorted from blood. Subset reported: CD45RA-negative fraction. In DNA, the CDR3 is TGTGCCAGCTCACCGGTATCCCGCGACGAGCAGTACTTC. Translation gives CASSPVSRDEQYF.